The clone carrying this T cell receptor (beta chain) was counted between two and nine times. Its antigen is as yet unknown. The data stem from a study of T-cell memory formation after mild COVID-19. Study-wide points: Several responding clones turned up in pre-infection memory, indicating that cross-reactive memory may have taken part. Mostly located in CM and EM were contracting CD4+ clones, with contracting CD8+ clones located in EMRA.

TCRdb reprocessed the 5' RACE reads with MiXCR, giving one entry per CDR3 protein. The sample shows over 500,000 distinct CDR3 sequences, around 15% of them seen only once. This CDR3 is 17 amino acids long. The V end lost 4 bases, the J end lost 3 bases, and 21 bases lay between the germline ends. The germline CDR1 and CDR2 sequences are MNHEY and SMNVEV (reference sequence). The sequence was obtained from an adult woman who had mild COVID-19 (a few samples of this study predate the infection). Cell type and time point are not known. This chain uses TRBV27 with TRBJ1-1; D may be TRBD1 (5 bases). Sequencing input: PBMCs or a T cell subset sorted from them (not recorded which). CDR3 nucleotide sequence: TGTGCCAGCAGTTATGTAGCGGGGCGGATCGGGGACACTGAAGCTTTCTTT. Its translation is CASSYVAGRIGDTEAFF.